This T cell receptor beta chain derives from a study of shared T cell receptors in the human thymus. V lost 6 bases, J lost 3 bases, and 6 bases lay in between. In germline, CDR1 is SNHLY, CDR2 FYNNEI. CDR3 length equals 11 residues. Produced via immunoSEQ multiplex PCR; TCRdb's table is partial and in-frame only. Of some 660,000 clones listed, around 87% are singletons. The sample was also linked to a second study, of human thymus T cells. That paper states: All donors were healthy Finnish infants who were undergoing corrective surgery to treat congenital heart defects. The thymus was resected at corrective cardiac surgery. Within thymic and blood repertoires, V and J gene usage appeared to be biased.

The V and J genes are TRBV2 and TRBJ2-7; the D gene is possibly TRBD2 (6 bases). The clonotype was recovered from a boy younger than two with a congenital heart defect. The sample consisted of thymocytes. CDR3 residues: CASRGGYEQYF. The CDR3 region has the DNA TGTGCCAGCAGGGGGGGCTACGAGCAGTACTTC.